This T cell receptor beta chain was sequenced for a study of blood T cells in healthy people across ages. Study-wide points: Significant beta diversity loss was already apparent by age around 36, declining roughly linearly.

The use of a sample-barcoded 5' primer and a J-beta primer mix characterized a second PCR of about 6 to 12 cycles. Each CDR3 protein gets one entry after TCRdb re-called the 5' RACE reads with MiXCR. The data contain about 800,000 distinct CDR3 sequences, 25% of them singletons. Germline CDR1 MNHEY, CDR2 SVGEGT. V lost 6 bases and J lost 6; bases outside the gene matches: 13. The CDR3 extends over 16 amino acids. As regards this clonotype: Its antigen remains unidentified.

The same data also contributed to another study, on T cells of mothers and their children. That paper states: Over 8.5 million TCR beta CDR3 reads were obtained from each mother, and some 3.2 million from each child.

The chain has TRBV6-2 or TRBV6-3 and TRBJ2-7; 11 nucleotides match TRBD1. This clonotype was obtained from a boy aged 5 to 17 in good health. The sample comprised blood. The CDR3 nucleotides are TGTGCCAGCAGCTTCCGGACCGGGACAGGGGGGATCGAGCAGTACTTC. Amino acids: CASSFRTGTGGIEQYF.